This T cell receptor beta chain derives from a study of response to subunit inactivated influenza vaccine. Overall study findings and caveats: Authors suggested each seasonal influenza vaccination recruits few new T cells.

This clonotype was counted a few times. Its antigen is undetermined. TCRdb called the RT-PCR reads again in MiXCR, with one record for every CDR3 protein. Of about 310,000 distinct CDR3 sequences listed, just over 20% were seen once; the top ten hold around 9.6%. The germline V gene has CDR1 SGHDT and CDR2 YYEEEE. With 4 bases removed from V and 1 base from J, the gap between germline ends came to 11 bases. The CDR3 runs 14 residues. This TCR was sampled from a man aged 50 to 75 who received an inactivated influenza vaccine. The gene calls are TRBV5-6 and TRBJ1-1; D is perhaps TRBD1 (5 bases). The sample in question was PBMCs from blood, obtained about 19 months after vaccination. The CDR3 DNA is TGTGCCAGCAGCAAGGGACGGACGAACACTGAAGCTTTCTTT. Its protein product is CASSKGRTNTEAFF.